This paragraph covers one T cell receptor beta chain sequence. Its antigen remains unknown. V was cut by 6 bases and J by 7 bases, with 10 bases left in between. Germline V gives CDR1 SEHNR, CDR2 FQNEAQ (reference sequence). This CDR3 region has 12 residues. TCRdb's table, derived via immunoSEQ multiplex PCR, lists solely in-frame clones and lacks some. The table shows about 870,000 clones, with nearly 95% occurring only once. This entry is derived from a study of shared clonotypes between healthy human individuals. Study findings and constraints: In this cohort, only blood was sampled, and tissue repertoires likely differ. Clonotypes which were not shared had lower generation probabilities than clonotypes that all four donors shared.

The naive CD8 fraction comprised CD45RO-negative cells positively selected for CCR7 and excluded terminally differentiated effector memory CD45RA+ cells. Healthy HIV-negative adults without recent acute infections or vaccinations served as donors. J is TRBJ2-1 and V is TRBV7-9; the D gene is possibly TRBD1 (6 bases). This clonotype originated in a man aged 25-45 years in good health. Material for sequencing was naive CD8+ T cells sorted from blood. CDR3 nucleotides: TGTGCCAGCAGAGTGAGGGGGAATGAGCAGTTCTTC. This encodes CASRVRGNEQFF.